The 24 T cell receptor beta chains given below trace back to one sample, sequenced in a study of regulatory T cells in long-lasting Graves disease. Time point of the sample: newly diagnosed GD, antithyroid drugs for less than 3 months. The TCR library was made from RNA that had been extracted from PBMCs in TRIzol. Assembly of TCR beta libraries relied on iRepertoire HTBI primers together with Arm-PCR of CDR3 regions. MiXCR, run by TCRdb on the multiplex PCR reads, gives a single entry per CDR3 protein. Of about 540,000 distinct CDR3 sequences in the sample, approximately 13% are singletons; the top ten hold roughly 9.7%. The same data also went into a second study, on T cells in Graves' hyperthyroidism and ophthalmopathy.

The source material was peripheral blood mononuclear cells (PBMCs), sampled at new diagnosis, from a patient treated with antithyroid drugs. The source is a man aged 25 to 45 with Graves disease.

This clonotype has a count of ten or more. The genes are TRBV5-1 and TRBJ2-5, with 7 bases matching TRBD1. The CDR3 has 12 amino acids. Germline values: CDR1 SGHRS, CDR2 YFSETQ. J was trimmed by 1 base and V by 7 bases; bases with no gene match: 1. The CDR3 loop reads CASGTVQETQYF. The CDR3 coding sequence is TGCGCCAGCGGGACAGTCCAAGAGACCCAGTACTTC.

This clonotype was observed many times. The chain links TRBV5-1 to TRBJ2-7; the D gene is possibly TRBD2 (6 bases). Looked up from germline, CDR1 is SGHRS and CDR2 is YFSETQ. Trimming pared 0 bases from V and 4 bases from J, leaving 14 bases between. The CDR3 extends over 15 amino acids. The CDR3 coding sequence is TGCGCCAGCAGCTTGGACGCCGGGGGAAATTACGAGCAGTACTTC. Translated: CASSLDAGGNYEQYF.

This clonotype was seen ten or more times. This sequence joins TRBV20-1 and TRBJ1-2; D is undetermined. Trimming removed 5 bases from V and 7 bases from J, with 20 bases in between. Germline V gene sequence: CDR1 DFQATT, CDR2 SNEGSKA (reference sequence). The CDR3 spans 14 residues. CDR3 residues: CSALLTARSGGYTF. CDR3 in DNA: TGCAGTGCTCTCCTGACGGCGCGTTCTGGTGGCTACACCTTC.

This clonotype has at least ten counts. The chain has TRBV2 and TRBJ2-5; possible D gene TRBD1, 6 bases. Trimming took off 6 bases at V and 4 bases at J, with 15 bases between the two ends. This CDR3 is built from 14 residues. CDR1 is SNHLY and CDR2 is FYNNEI in the germline V gene. Here the CDR3 DNA reads TGTGCCAGCAGGTTTGGCAGGGGAGCAGAGACCCAGTACTTC. Protein product: CASRFGRGAETQYF.

As regards this clonotype: The junction departs from the called germline gene at one end, perhaps through a read error. The chain is built from TRBV5-1 and TRBJ2-3, with TRBD1 matching 12 bases. The CDR3 spans 16 residues. CDR1 and CDR2 (germline): SGHRS, YFSETQ. The CDR3 loop is CASRVGQGARADTQYF. In DNA, the CDR3 is TGTGCCAGCAGAGTGGGACAGGGGGCGCGTGCAGATACGCAGTATTTT.

In its sample, this clonotype was seen many times. V is TRBV12-3 or TRBV12-4 and J is TRBJ2-1; D is unresolved. V dropped 2 bases and J dropped 7 bases, with 6 bases sitting between them. The CDR3 has 12 amino acids. CDR3 coding DNA: TGTGCCAGCAGTTTAACCGTAAATGAGCAGTTCTTC. This gives the protein CASSLTVNEQFF.

CDR3 DNA sequence: TGTGCCAGCAGCTTAATCATGGCGGGCGGCGAGCAGTACTTC. Its translation: CASSLIMAGGEQYF. This chain connects TRBV7-9 to TRBJ2-7; D possibly corresponds to TRBD2 (5 bases). CDR1 is SEHNR, CDR2 FQNEAQ, per germline (reference sequence). The CDR3 consists of 14 residues. Trimming left V 2 bases short and J 6 bases short, with 14 bases between.

Ten or more counts support this clonotype. In DNA, the CDR3 is TGTGCCAGCAGTTATGGGAGGGTTGGCGACACTGAAGCTTTCTTT. Translating gives CASSYGRVGDTEAFF. The V call is TRBV6-2 or TRBV6-3, the J call TRBJ1-1; D unresolved. V was pared by 3 bases and J by 3 bases, with 14 bases between. Germline loops: CDR1 MNHEY, CDR2 SVGEGT. The CDR3 has 15 amino acids.

This clonotype has a count of ten or more. The chain is built from TRBV7-9 and TRBJ2-5; tentatively, D is TRBD2 (6 bases). V shed 5 bases and J shed 4 bases, with 17 bases lying between them. Per the germline V gene, CDR1 is SEHNR and CDR2 is FQNEAQ (reference sequence). The CDR3 length is 15 residues. Here the CDR3 reads CASSPIGGDGETQYF. CDR3 coding DNA: TGTGCCAGCAGCCCTATTGGCGGGGACGGAGAGACCCAGTACTTC.

This clonotype was recorded a few times. The V and J genes are TRBV5-1 and TRBJ2-5; the D call may be TRBD1 or TRBD2 (6 bases each). V was shortened by 4 bases and J by 5 bases, with 15 bases between the two germline ends. The CDR3 consists of 14 residues. The V gene's germline CDR1 is SGHRS and CDR2 YFSETQ. The CDR3, as DNA: TGCGCCAGCAGCCGGACAGTGGCGGGGGAGACCCAGTACTTC. Translation gives CASSRTVAGETQYF.

This clonotype was recorded at least ten times. V usage is TRBV29-1 and J usage is TRBJ2-1; D is ambiguous. Deletions cut 7 bases from V and 9 bases from J, with 16 bases between. The germline gives CDR1 SQVTM, CDR2 ANQGSEA. The CDR3 contains 12 residues. The CDR3, as DNA: TGCAGCGGATACCGACTCGGAGCTGAGCAGTTCTTC. This sequence encodes CSGYRLGAEQFF.

This clonotype appeared a few times. This chain connects TRBV11-2 to TRBJ2-5; 12 bases line up with TRBD2. The CDR3 has 16 amino acids. With V trimmed by 1 base and J by 5 bases, 5 bases remained unmatched. Germline values: CDR1 SGHAT, CDR2 FQNNGV. CDR3 sequence (DNA): TGTGCCAGCAGCTTAGCTAGCGGGAGGGCCAGTGAGACCCAGTACTTC. Translating it yields CASSLASGRASETQYF.

There are many counts of this clonotype. The CDR3 spells CASSLTGQGDEQYF. In DNA, the CDR3 is TGTGCCAGCAGTTTAACCGGCCAGGGCGACGAGCAGTACTTC. The chain is built from TRBV28 and TRBJ2-7; possible D gene TRBD1, 5 bases. The V gene's germline CDR1 is MDHEN and CDR2 SYDVKM. The CDR3 extends over 14 amino acids. Trimming took 2 bases from V and 5 from J, leaving 13 bases between them. The variable domain in full, completed from reference TRBV28 and TRBJ2-7, reads DVKVTQSSRYLVKRTGEKVFLECVQDMDHENMFWYRQDPGLGLRLIYFSYDVKMKEKGDIPEGYSVSREKKERFSLILESASTNQTSMYLCASSLTGQGDEQYFGPGTRLTVT.

V gene TRBV6-1 combines with J gene TRBJ2-1, with a possible D match to TRBD2 (6 bases). Germline assignment: CDR1 MNHNS and CDR2 SASEGT. The CDR3 totals 13 residues. Trimming took 8 bases from V and 11 from J, leaving 19 bases between them. DNA for the CDR3: TGTGCCAGCGGAGTGGTAGCGGAACAAAAGCAGTTCTTC. This gives the protein CASGVVAEQKQFF.

This clonotype showed up many times. The V and J genes are TRBV11-2 and TRBJ2-1; tentative D call: TRBD2 (6 bases). Germline V gives CDR1 SGHAT, CDR2 FQNNGV. V was pared by 5 bases and J by 10 bases, with 21 bases between. The CDR3 covers 15 residues. CDR3 DNA: TGTGCCAGCAGCCTAGTGGAAGGGAGGATAGGGGAGCAGTTCTTC. Amino acid sequence: CASSLVEGRIGEQFF. Together with reference TRBV11-2 and TRBJ2-1, the CDR3 gives the full variable domain: EAGVAQSPRYKIIEKRQSVAFWCNPISGHATLYWYQQILGQGPKLLIQFQNNGVVDDSQLPKDRFSAERLKGVDSTLKIQPAKLEDSAVYLCASSLVEGRIGEQFFGPGTRLTVL.

This clonotype was detected a few times. This chain links TRBV5-6 with TRBJ2-7; D not resolved. Trimming removed 3 bases at V and 3 bases at J, with 10 bases between. Germline values: CDR1 SGHDT, CDR2 YYEEEE. The CDR3 runs 13 residues. The DNA of the CDR3 is TGTGCCAGCAGCTGGAACAACTACTACGAGCAGTACTTC. Its protein is CASSWNNYYEQYF.

This clonotype was seen repeatedly, ten times or more. A read error may account for a junction end that differs from germline. CDR3 sequence reads: CSGGPGTVGTGELFF. The CDR3 DNA follows: TGTAGCGGGGGGCCGGGAACGGTGGGCACCGGGGAGCTGTTTTTT. The chain uses TRBV29-1 and TRBJ2-2; 10 positions agree with TRBD2. The CDR3 has 15 residues. CDR1 and CDR2 from the germline V gene are SQVTM and ANQGSEA.

This clonotype occurred many times. The CDR3 region is CASSPRGGAGAYEQYF. The CDR3 region has the DNA TGCGCCAGCAGCCCGCGAGGTGGAGCGGGGGCCTACGAGCAGTACTTC. This chain connects TRBV5-1 to TRBJ2-7, with 8 bases identical to TRBD2. Germline V gene data show CDR1 as SGHRS and CDR2 as YFSETQ. V dropped 4 bases and J dropped 2; count of bases not matched to a gene: 11. The CDR3 contains 16 residues.

This clonotype occurred many times. The chain carries TRBV29-1 and TRBJ2-1, with D unclear. CDR3 size: 13 residues. Germline CDR1 reads SQVTM; CDR2 reads ANQGSEA. The CDR3 bases are TGCTACTTTCGCGGCAGTGGATACAATGAGCAGTTCTTC. Residues: CYFRGSGYNEQFF.

At least ten counts were recorded for this clonotype. The rearrangement joins TRBV20-1 to TRBJ1-2; tentatively, D is TRBD1 (6 bases). This CDR3 has 14 amino acids. Germline V CDR1 and CDR2: DFQATT, SNEGSKA (reference sequence). Between the trimmed V and J ends, which lost 0 bases and 4 bases, there was a span of 12 bases. Here the CDR3 DNA reads TGCAGTGCTAGAGACCCCAGGGGCTCCTATGGCTACACCTTC. It is translated as CSARDPRGSYGYTF.

This rearrangement joins TRBV30 to TRBJ2-7; 9 bases are shared with TRBD2. The length of the CDR3 is 16 residues. From germline, CDR1 is GTSNPN and CDR2 SVGIG (reference sequence). Trimming at V came to 2 bases and at J to 0 bases, leaving 8 bases not matched to a gene. The CDR3 DNA reads as TGTGCCTGGAGTTTCCGCGGGAGGGGCGGCTCCTACGAGCAGTACTTC. Protein: CAWSFRGRGGSYEQYF.

This clonotype was counted ten times or more. V usage is TRBV30 and J usage is TRBJ2-2, with D unresolved. The CDR3 extends over 13 amino acids. Germline V gene lookup returns CDR1 GTSNPN and CDR2 SVGIG (reference sequence). V was pared by 5 bases and J by 4 bases, with 11 bases between. Written as DNA, the CDR3 is TGTGCCTGGTCTCTAGTCTCCACCGGGGAGCTGTTTTTT. Translating it yields CAWSLVSTGELFF.

The sample holds many counts of this clonotype. This chain links TRBV20-1 with TRBJ2-2; 10 bases are shared with TRBD2. V was pared by 1 base and J by 0 bases, with 5 bases of the junction left unmatched. In germline, CDR1 is DFQATT, CDR2 SNEGSKA (reference sequence). The CDR3 has 17 residues. CDR3 amino acids: CSARAALAGSNTGELFF. In DNA, the CDR3 is TGCAGTGCTAGAGCCGCACTAGCGGGATCGAACACCGGGGAGCTGTTTTTT.

In DNA, the CDR3 is TGTGCCAGCAGCCTTAAGGACGTGGCGGTCACTCCCTATGGCTACACCTTC. Residues: CASSLKDVAVTPYGYTF. The gene calls are TRBV4-2 and TRBJ1-2; D is unclear. Germline V lookup: CDR1 LGHNA, CDR2 YNFKEQ. The CDR3 loop spans 17 amino acids. Trimming shortened V by 4 bases and J by 4 bases, and 22 bases separated the two germline ends.